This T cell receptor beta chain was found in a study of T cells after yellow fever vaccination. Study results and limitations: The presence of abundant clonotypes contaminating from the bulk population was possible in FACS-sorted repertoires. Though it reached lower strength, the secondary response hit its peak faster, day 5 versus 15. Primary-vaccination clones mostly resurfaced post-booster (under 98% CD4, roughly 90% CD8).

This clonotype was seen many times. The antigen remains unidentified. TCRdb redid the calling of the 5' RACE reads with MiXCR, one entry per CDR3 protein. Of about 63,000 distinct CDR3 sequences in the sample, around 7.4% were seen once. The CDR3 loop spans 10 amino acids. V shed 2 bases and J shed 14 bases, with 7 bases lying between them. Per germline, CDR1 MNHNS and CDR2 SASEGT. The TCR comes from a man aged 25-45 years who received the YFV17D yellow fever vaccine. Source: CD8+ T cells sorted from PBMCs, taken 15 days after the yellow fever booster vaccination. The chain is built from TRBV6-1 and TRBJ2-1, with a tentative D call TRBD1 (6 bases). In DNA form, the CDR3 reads TGTGCCAGCAGTGAACCAGGGGAGTTCTTC. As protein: CASSEPGEFF.